This paragraph covers one T cell receptor beta chain sequence. It lacks a known antigen. The record has no base qualities; no much larger clone is one base away. The sample comes from a study of OX40 agonist ivuxolimab in advanced cancers. Study-wide context: Ivuxolimab, which targeted the costimulatory receptor OX40 (CD134), was an agonistic, fully human IgG2 monoclonal antibody. Intravenous ivuxolimab was administered to patients every 2 weeks at six dose levels: 0.01, 0.1, 0.3, 1.5, 3 and 10 mg/kg. Of the 50 to 55 dose-escalation patients, hepatocellular carcinoma was present in about 19, melanoma in some 15, renal cell carcinoma in 9 and head and neck cancer in 9. The dose-escalation cohort was about 83% male with a mean age of around 62 years, ranging from about 23 to 85. Prior anti-PD-1, anti-PD-L1 or anti-CTLA-4 therapy was permitted, and checkpoint inhibitors had been received by about 37% of dose-escalation patients. Partial responses occurred in three dose-escalation patients: two with cutaneous melanoma and one with hepatocellular carcinoma. The purpose of peripheral TCRbeta sequencing was to test whether ivuxolimab changed TCR sequence diversity and led to clonal T-cell expansion. The paper describes the monotherapy dose-escalation part (N of about 50 patients) of the phase I trial of ivuxolimab. What the research found in general, with its limitations: After ivuxolimab, expanded clones were on average more numerous among CD8+ T cells than among CD4+ T cells. In partial responders in the 0.1-3.0 mg/kg groups, normalized peripheral clonal expansion was found to be among the lowest, especially among CD8+ T cells. At doses from 0.1 to 3.0 mg/kg, clonal expansion was seen in both CD4+ and CD8+ blood T cells between baseline and week 6. The antigen specificity of the peripheral T cells that underwent clonal expansion was not determined. Low levels of normalized T-cell clonal expansion were also shown by some nonresponding patients.

V is reduced by 4 bases and J by 0 bases, leaving a spacing of 8 bases between them. CDR1 and CDR2 are read off the germline V gene as SGHRS and YFSETQ. From cysteine to phenylalanine, the CDR3 is 14 amino acids long. Here the CDR3 DNA is all that survives: 42 bases in frame from base 1. Patients with autoimmune disease history or receiving systemic immunosuppression were excluded from the trial. Peripheral blood for TCR sequencing was collected from all dose cohorts at baseline, on cycle 4 day 1, and on cycle 7 day 1. Samples came from an open-label, multicenter, first-in-human phase I dose-escalation trial of ivuxolimab. Adults with locally advanced or metastatic melanoma, renal cell carcinoma, hepatocellular carcinoma or head and neck squamous cell carcinoma were enrolled in the trial. CD4+ and CD8+ T cells were sorted separately from peripheral blood before TCR sequencing. Genomic DNA was isolated from the sorted cells so that the TCRbeta CDR3 region could be sequenced. The immunoSEQ Assay was used for sequencing of TCRbeta CDR3 regions. TCRdb limited this immuneACCESS table to in-frame rearrangements with V and J called. A share of clones is missing; checked studies link under half to unresolved V genes, and the rest is unexplained. Within this sample are about 58,000 clones, with 83% of them counted one time only. The biggest ten clones account for 2.5% to 3.5% of the sample.

Sequenced material: CD4+ or CD8+ T cells sorted from blood, taken in a trial of the OX40 agonist ivuxolimab. This receptor was obtained from an adult with an advanced solid tumor such as melanoma, head and neck, liver or kidney cancer. The sequence links TRBV5-1 to TRBJ2-1; the D segment cannot be called with confidence. The base sequence is TGCGCCAGCAGCCCGTCAAGCTCCTACAATGAGCAGTTCTTC. Translated, this is CASSPSSSYNEQFF.